This T cell receptor (beta chain) was recorded in a study of cytomegalovirus exposure and HLA in healthy donors. Across the whole study: Later analysis reported that the roughly 120 validation repertoires shared the platform of the 650 to 700 first-cohort repertoires.

Sequenced by immunoSEQ multiplex PCR; TCRdb stores in-frame clones only, minus some. The sample shows 150,000 to 200,000 clones, over 65% of them seen only once. The CDR3 has 15 amino acids. Germline trimming cut 5 bases from V and 5 bases from J; bases unmatched to any gene: 7. Germline values: CDR1 SGHTA, CDR2 FQGTGA. V usage is TRBV7-3 and J usage is TRBJ2-3; 10 bases line up with TRBD2. The origin of this receptor is a man younger than 30 in good health and CMV-seropositive. Sequenced sample: PBMCs. The CDR3 spells CASSPAGGPGDTQYF. The CDR3 DNA sequence: TGTGCCAGCAGCCCAGCGGGAGGGCCCGGAGATACGCAGTATTTT.